A single sample gave rise to the 17 T cell receptor beta chains below, sequenced in a study of cytomegalovirus exposure and HLA in healthy donors. The PCR used 60 Vbeta and 13 Jbeta primers. Clones were read by immunoSEQ multiplex PCR, and TCRdb kept only the in-frame ones, dropping some. The table includes about 93,000 clones, roughly four fifths detected once. Sequencing used PBMCs. The receptors here all came from a young man in good health and CMV-seronegative.

This clone came up a few times. The chain recombines TRBV6-5 with TRBJ2-7, with a weak D call TRBD1 (5 bases). V lost 6 bases and J lost 6, with 15 bases in between. The V gene's germline CDR1 is MNHEY and CDR2 SVGAGI. This CDR3 contains 13 residues. The DNA for the CDR3 is TGTGCCAGCAGCCTGACAGCGCCCGGCGAGCAGTACTTC. It encodes CASSLTAPGEQYF.

This rearrangement joins TRBV5-1 to TRBJ2-5; the match to TRBD1 covers 8 bases. CDR1 and CDR2 from the germline V gene are SGHRS and YFSETQ. This CDR3 has 14 amino acids. J lost 1 base, V lost 2 bases, and 1 base had no gene match. In nucleotides, the CDR3 is TGCGCCAGCAGCTTACAGGGGGGCCAAGAGACCCAGTACTTC. Residues: CASSLQGGQETQYF.

This chain joins TRBV7-9 and TRBJ1-1; D possibly corresponds to TRBD1 (5 bases). The CDR3 spans 14 residues. V shed 7 bases and J shed 0 bases, with 12 bases lying between them. Germline values: CDR1 SEHNR, CDR2 FQNEAQ (reference sequence). The CDR3 spells CASTFGHMNTEAFF. The CDR3 DNA sequence: TGTGCCAGCACCTTTGGACACATGAACACTGAAGCTTTCTTT.

This clone was recorded once. This chain joins TRBV25-1 and TRBJ2-1, with D possibly TRBD1 on 5 matching bases. Germline CDR1 reads MGHDK; CDR2 reads SYGVNS. This CDR3 has 14 amino acids. V dropped 6 bases and J dropped 12 bases, with 21 bases sitting between them. The CDR3 is CASSHKGAVSGQFF. The DNA for the CDR3 is TGTGCCAGCAGCCACAAAGGGGCCGTCTCCGGGCAGTTCTTC. Full variable domain (rest looked up from reference TRBV25-1 and TRBJ2-1): EADIYQTPRYLVIGTGKKITLECSQTMGHDKMYWYQQDPGMELHLIHYSYGVNSTEKGDLSSESTVSRIRTEHFPLTLESARPSHTSQYLCASSHKGAVSGQFFGPGTRLTVL.

The chain has TRBV11-1 and TRBJ2-7; D is unclear. Germline CDR1 reads SGHAT; CDR2 reads FQDESV (reference sequence). The V end lost 2 bases, the J end lost 4 bases, and 9 bases lay between the germline ends. The CDR3 has 13 residues. DNA of the CDR3: TGTGCCAGCAGCTTATCTGAAGCATACGAGCAGTACTTC. This translates into CASSLSEAYEQYF.

The chain uses TRBV11-3 and TRBJ2-3; D possibly corresponds to TRBD1 (5 bases). V lost 1 base and J 2 bases, leaving 10 bases between the germline ends. The CDR3 has 15 residues. The V gene's germline CDR1 is SGHNT and CDR2 YENEEA. CDR3 sequence: CASSLGTLSTDTQYF. DNA for the CDR3: TGTGCCAGCAGCTTAGGGACACTCTCCACAGATACGCAGTATTTT.

The chain links TRBV29-1 to TRBJ2-2, with D possibly being TRBD1 (5 bases). Germline V gene data show CDR1 as SQVTM and CDR2 as ANQGSEA. The CDR3 is 11 residues long. V was shortened by 7 bases and J by 5 bases, with 8 bases between the two germline ends. The CDR3 sequence: CSAWTTGELFF. CDR3 sequence (DNA): TGCAGCGCCTGGACAACCGGGGAGCTGTTTTTT.

The rearrangement uses TRBV7-8 and TRBJ1-4, with D possibly being TRBD1 (6 bases). The germline CDR1 and CDR2 sequences are SGHVS and FQNEAQ. V dropped 7 bases and J dropped 7 bases, with 16 bases sitting between them. The CDR3 has 14 amino acids. CDR3 in DNA: TGTGCCAGCACCCCGGGGGGGGGCGGTGAAAAACTGTTTTTT. Translation: CASTPGGGGEKLFF.

This chain links TRBV7-9 with TRBJ1-2; 8 nucleotides line up with TRBD1. J was trimmed by 3 bases and V by 7 bases; bases with no gene match: 10. The CDR3 has 15 amino acids. Germline loops: CDR1 SEHNR, CDR2 FQNEAQ (reference sequence). CDR3 coding DNA: TGTGCCAGCACACTAGGCACAGGGGGTCACTATGGCTACACCTTC. Its translation: CASTLGTGGHYGYTF.

The rearrangement uses TRBV13 and TRBJ2-6; the D gene is possibly TRBD2 (6 bases). From germline, CDR1 is PRHDT and CDR2 FYEKMQ (reference sequence). V shed 1 base and J shed 0 bases, with 10 bases lying between them. The CDR3 sequence is 17 residues long. The CDR3 sequence: CASSLAGAGSGANVLTF. CDR3 DNA sequence: TGTGCCAGCAGCTTAGCGGGAGCCGGCTCTGGGGCCAACGTCCTGACTTTC.

This sequence joins TRBV6-5 and TRBJ2-4; a weak D match, TRBD1 (5 bases). This CDR3 is 15 amino acids long. In germline, CDR1 is MNHEY, CDR2 SVGAGI. V gave up 4 bases and J gave up 6 bases, with 16 bases separating them. This CDR3 is CASSSPTPRGNIQYF. CDR3 nucleotide sequence: TGTGCCAGCAGTTCTCCGACCCCAAGGGGAAACATTCAGTACTTC.

The rearrangement links TRBV18 to TRBJ1-2, with D uncertain. Germline CDR1 KGHSH, CDR2 LQKENI. CDR3 length equals 11 residues. Trimming left V 2 bases short and J 7 bases short, with 5 bases between. CDR3 protein: CASSPSFGYTF. The CDR3 nucleotides read TGTGCCAGCTCACCATCCTTTGGCTACACCTTC.

This chain connects TRBV10-3 to TRBJ2-5; possibly TRBD2 for D (6 bases). Germline-derived CDR1 and CDR2 are ENHRY and SYGVKD. This CDR3 has 17 residues. Trimming stripped 0 bases from V and 2 bases from J, with 16 bases between. The CDR3 is CAISESKGGGFQETQYF. The DNA of the CDR3 is TGTGCCATCAGTGAGTCTAAGGGAGGCGGATTTCAAGAGACCCAGTACTTC.

The chain joins TRBV5-1 to TRBJ1-1; 8 nucleotides line up with TRBD1. The junction had 2 bases not matched to a gene; V was cut back by 3 bases and J by 1 base. Germline loops: CDR1 SGHRS, CDR2 YFSETQ. This CDR3 is 14 amino acids long. The CDR3 loop is CASSSGTGNTEAFF. CDR3 sequence (DNA): TGCGCCAGCAGCTCCGGGACAGGGAACACTGAAGCTTTCTTT.

This clone was counted only a few times. V and J are TRBV5-5 and TRBJ1-5; D might be TRBD1 (6 bases). The CDR3 consists of 16 residues. CDR1 is SGHKS, CDR2 YYEKEE, per germline (reference sequence). V was cut by 2 bases and J by 5 bases, with 17 bases left in between. The CDR3 reads CASSFGGPYWDQPQHF. CDR3 in DNA: TGTGCCAGCAGCTTCGGGGGGCCCTACTGGGATCAGCCCCAGCATTTT.

The CDR3 bases are TGTGCCAGTGGACAGGGCTTAAGCTTGTCTGGAAACACCATATATTTT. Amino acids: CASGQGLSLSGNTIYF. This chain links TRBV9 with TRBJ1-3; TRBD1 matches at 8 bases. This CDR3 region has 16 residues. Trimming removed 8 bases from V and 1 base from J; junction bases left unmatched: 11. Per germline, CDR1 SGDLS and CDR2 YYNGEE.

Details on this clone: Sequence at one end of the junction differs from germline and may be a read error. The rearrangement links TRBV18 to TRBJ1-1; the match to TRBD1 covers 10 bases. From germline, CDR1 is KGHSH and CDR2 LQKENI. This CDR3 comprises 14 residues. The CDR3 DNA sequence: TGTGCCAGCTCAACACCGGGACAGGGGACTGAAGCTTTCTTT. As protein: CASSTPGQGTEAFF.